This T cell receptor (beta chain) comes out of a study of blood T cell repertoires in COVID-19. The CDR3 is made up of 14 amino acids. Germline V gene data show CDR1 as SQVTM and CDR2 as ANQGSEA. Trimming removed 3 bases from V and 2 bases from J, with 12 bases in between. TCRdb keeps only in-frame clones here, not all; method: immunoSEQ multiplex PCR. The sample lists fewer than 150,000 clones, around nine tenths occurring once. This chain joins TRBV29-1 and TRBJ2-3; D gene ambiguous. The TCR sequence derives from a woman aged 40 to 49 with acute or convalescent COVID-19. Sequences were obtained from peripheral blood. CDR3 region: CSVELGFATDTQYF. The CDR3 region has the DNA TGCAGCGTTGAGCTAGGATTTGCCACAGATACGCAGTATTTT.